What follows are 2 T cell receptor beta chains derived from one specimen sequenced in a study of blood T cell repertoires in COVID-19. Produced via immunoSEQ multiplex PCR; TCRdb's table is partial and in-frame only. The table has roughly 150,000 clones, around four fifths seen once; the top ten hold about 19%. The source material was peripheral blood. The receptor set was obtained from a woman aged 65 to 85 who had recovered from COVID-19.

V usage is TRBV18 and J usage is TRBJ1-4; D possibly corresponds to TRBD1 (6 bases). CDR3 size: 16 residues. V was pared by 6 bases and J by 8 bases, with 22 bases between. The germline gives CDR1 KGHSH, CDR2 LQKENI. The CDR3 sequence is CASSPRSGGLWEKLFF. DNA of the CDR3: TGTGCCAGCTCCCCCCGGTCCGGGGGGCTATGGGAAAAACTGTTTTTT.

The chain links TRBV10-1 to TRBJ2-7; D not certain. V was pared by 2 bases and J by 2 bases, with 7 bases between. Germline lookup yields CDR1 WNHNN and CDR2 SYGVQD (reference sequence). This CDR3 has 13 residues. The CDR3 bases are TGCGCCAGCAGTGAGGGGCGCACCTACGAGCAGTACTTC. Its translation: CASSEGRTYEQYF.